These 4 T cell receptor beta chains were sequenced from one sample in a study of shared clonotypes between healthy human individuals (dated by TCRdb to 2018 to 2021). Preparation of the library involved the immunoSEQ multiplex PCR assay. TCRdb obtained this table from immuneACCESS and retained in-frame rearrangements with V and J assigned. These tables miss some clones; where compared with another copy, unresolved V genes account for less than half of the shortfall, and the remainder is unexplained. The sample includes 450,000 to 500,000 clones, with 75% to 85% observed a single time. The ten largest clonotypes hold 10% to 15% of the sample. Sequenced: PBMCs. The receptors derive from a woman aged 40 to 55 in good health. Some clones in this sample may be carry-over from other donors' samples.

The chain uses TRBV28 and TRBJ2-2; 9 bases fit TRBD2. The germline CDR1 and CDR2 sequences are MDHEN and SYDVKM. The CDR3 spans 15 residues. Germline trimming cut 5 bases from V and 5 bases from J; bases unmatched to any gene: 6. The DNA for the CDR3 is TGTGCCAGCAGTACCGAGACTAGCGGTACCGGGGAGCTGTTTTTT. Translation gives CASSTETSGTGELFF.

This chain connects TRBV5-1 to TRBJ2-5; D unclear. V lost 2 bases and J lost 5, with 16 bases in between. Germline assignment: CDR1 SGHRS and CDR2 YFSETQ. This CDR3 is 15 amino acids long. CDR3 in DNA: TGCGCCAGCAGCTTCGTAACGCCGGGTTCGGAGACCCAGTACTTC. Amino acids: CASSFVTPGSETQYF.

The chain employs TRBV30 and TRBJ2-5; TRBD1 is a possible D gene (6 bases). With the DNA end fitting TRBJ2-7 better, the J assignment may be wrong. Germline V gene sequence: CDR1 GTSNPN, CDR2 SVGIG (reference sequence). The CDR3 contains 14 residues. The CDR3 bases are TGTGCCTGGAGTGTAACAGGGCGACGGTACGAGCAGTACTTC. Residues: CAWSVTGRRYEQYF.

This chain connects TRBV4-2 to TRBJ2-3; 8 bases are a match to TRBD2. The germline V gene has CDR1 LGHNA and CDR2 YNFKEQ. The CDR3 extends over 19 amino acids. The ends lost 1 base at V and 4 bases at J; junction bases unmatched: 16. CDR3 nucleotides: TGTGCCAGCAGCCAAGCTACTATCGGACTAGCCGGAATCGCAGATACGCAGTATTTT. Amino acids: CASSQATIGLAGIADTQYF.